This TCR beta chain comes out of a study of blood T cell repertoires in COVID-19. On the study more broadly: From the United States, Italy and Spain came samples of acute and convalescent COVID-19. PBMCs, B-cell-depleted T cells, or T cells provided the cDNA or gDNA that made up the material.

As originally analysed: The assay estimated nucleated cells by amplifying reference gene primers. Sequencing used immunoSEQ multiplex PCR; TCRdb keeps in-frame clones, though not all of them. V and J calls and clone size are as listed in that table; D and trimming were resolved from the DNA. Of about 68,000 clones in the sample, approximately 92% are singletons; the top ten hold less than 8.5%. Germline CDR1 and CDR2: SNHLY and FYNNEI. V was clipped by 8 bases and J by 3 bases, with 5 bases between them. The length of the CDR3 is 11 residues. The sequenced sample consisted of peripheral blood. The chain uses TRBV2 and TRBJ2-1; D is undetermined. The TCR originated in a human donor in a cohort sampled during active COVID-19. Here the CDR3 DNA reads TGTGCCAGCCGTATCTACAATGAGCAGTTCTTC. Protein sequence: CASRIYNEQFF.